This T cell receptor beta chain was obtained from a study of blood T cells in healthy people across ages. It was with a sample-barcoded 5' primer and a J-beta primer mix that a second PCR of about 6 to 12 cycles was run. Carrying 12 random nucleotides, a template-switch adaptor labeled each individual cDNA molecule. TCRdb itself ran the 5' RACE reads through MiXCR, one entry per CDR3 protein. The sample gives about 800,000 distinct CDR3 sequences, approximately 25% of which show up once; approximately 4% is in the top ten. Overall study findings and caveats: Researchers judged that diversity estimates from one million T cells fell short of true values.

The sample, roughly 9.1 milliliters of peripheral blood, was drawn from each donor. V was clipped by 5 bases and J by 4 bases; unmatched bases: 4. The CDR3 spans 12 residues. The germline V gene encodes CDR1 GTSNPN and CDR2 SVGIG (reference sequence). A few counts support this clonotype. No antigen is known for it. These data were also filed under a second study, of T cells of mothers and their children.

This receptor was obtained from a boy younger than 18 in good health. The specimen was blood. The chain links TRBV30 to TRBJ2-7, with 8 nucleotides matching TRBD1. The CDR3 spells CAWGRTGYEQYF. CDR3 nucleotides: TGTGCCTGGGGGAGGACAGGGTACGAGCAGTACTTC.